Sequencing of this T cell receptor (beta chain) was carried out in a study of blood T cell repertoires in COVID-19. Overall study context: The study drew acute and convalescent COVID-19 samples from the United States, Italy and Spain. T cells, B-cell-depleted T cells, or PBMCs provided the cDNA or gDNA that served as material.

The CDR3 covers 14 residues. Germline-derived CDR1 and CDR2 are SGDLS and YYNGEE. V was pared by 3 bases and J by 13 bases, with 17 bases between. As handled by the study authors: Amplification with reference gene primers provided the estimates of nucleated cell counts. The repertoire was sequenced with immunoSEQ multiplex PCR; TCRdb's copy has only in-frame clones and lacks some. V and J calls and clone size are those listed in that table; D and trimming were worked out from the DNA. The profile covers around 67,000 clones, with around 91% appearing a single time and around 8% taken by the ten largest.

Material: peripheral blood. This rearrangement joins TRBV9 to TRBJ1-6, with D perhaps TRBD1 (6 bases). This TCR was recovered from a human donor in a cohort sampled during active COVID-19. CDR3 coding DNA: TGTGCCAGCAGCGCACAGGGACCTAGTGAGCCCCTCCACTTT. Translated: CASSAQGPSEPLHF. Variable domain in full (rest from reference TRBV9 and TRBJ1-6): DSGVTQTPKHLITATGQRVTLRCSPRSGDLSVYWYQQSLDQGLQFLIQYYNGEERAKGNILERFSAQQFPDLHSELNLSSLELGDSALYFCASSAQGPSEPLHFGNGTRLTVT.